Detailed here is one T cell receptor (beta chain). Antigen specificity is unknown. One end of the junction is discordant with germline, which a read error may explain. In the source study's methods: It was from CDR3 differences across clinicopathological groups that a distant-metastasis classifier for papillary thyroid cancer was built. TCRdb redid the clone calls on the PCR reads using MiXCR. None of the V and J calls come from the authors' own analysis; TCRdb made them. In the table there are around 15,000 clones, approximately 14% of which are singletons. This sample is drawn from a study of metastatic and nonmetastatic thyroid tumors. The wider study: Across blood and tumor or nodule tissue, repertoires from malignant and benign thyroid patients were compared with one another. Points from the study as a whole: Benign nodules reportedly had significantly lower TCR beta diversity than malignant thyroid tumors in blood and tumor.

Before thyroid surgery, none of the patients had received any treatment. The CDR3 has 15 amino acids. Germline CDR1 SEHNR, CDR2 FQNEAQ (reference sequence). This chain connects TRBV7-9 to TRBJ2-7; 9 bases are shared with TRBD1. The sequenced sample was blood. The TCR originated in a female donor with papillary thyroid cancer or a benign thyroid nodule (not recorded which). Some clones in this sample may be carry-over from other donors' samples. The CDR3 bases are TGTGCTAGCAGTTACGACAGGGGGACCTCCCACGAGCAGTACTTC. Translation: CASSYDRGTSHEQYF.